The T cell receptor (beta chain) under discussion was sequenced for a study of blood T cell repertoires in COVID-19. Looking at the study overall: COVID-19 samples collected from the United States, Italy and Spain covered acute and convalescent phases. In each case, the material was cDNA or gDNA derived from T cells, B-cell-depleted T cells, or PBMCs.

Germline assignment: CDR1 ENHRY and CDR2 SYGVKD. V lost 7 bases and J lost 4, with 26 bases in between. The CDR3 loop spans 17 amino acids. This clone was seen a single time. Clones were read by immunoSEQ multiplex PCR, and TCRdb kept only the in-frame ones, dropping some. Of over 250,000 clones listed, approximately 91% are singletons. The rearrangement links TRBV10-3 to TRBJ2-7; D remains ambiguous. This clonotype was sampled from a man in his fifties with acute or convalescent COVID-19. The sequencing input was peripheral blood. The CDR3 here is CAITPSTSTAVRYEQYF. CDR3 bases: TGTGCCATCACCCCCTCAACCTCGACTGCTGTGAGATACGAGCAGTACTTC.